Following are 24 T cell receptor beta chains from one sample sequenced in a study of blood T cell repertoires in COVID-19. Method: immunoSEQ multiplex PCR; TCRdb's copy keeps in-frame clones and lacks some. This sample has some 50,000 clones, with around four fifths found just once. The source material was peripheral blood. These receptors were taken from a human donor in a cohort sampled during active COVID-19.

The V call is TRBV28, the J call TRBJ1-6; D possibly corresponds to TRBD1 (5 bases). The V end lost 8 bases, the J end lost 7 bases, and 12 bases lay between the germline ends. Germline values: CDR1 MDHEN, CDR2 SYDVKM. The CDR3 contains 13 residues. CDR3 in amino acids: CASARTPNSPLHF. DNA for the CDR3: TGTGCCAGCGCGAGGACACCGAATTCACCCCTCCACTTT. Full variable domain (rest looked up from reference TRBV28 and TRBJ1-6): DVKVTQSSRYLVKRTGEKVFLECVQDMDHENMFWYRQDPGLGLRLIYFSYDVKMKEKGDIPEGYSVSREKKERFSLILESASTNQTSMYLCASARTPNSPLHFGNGTRLTVT.

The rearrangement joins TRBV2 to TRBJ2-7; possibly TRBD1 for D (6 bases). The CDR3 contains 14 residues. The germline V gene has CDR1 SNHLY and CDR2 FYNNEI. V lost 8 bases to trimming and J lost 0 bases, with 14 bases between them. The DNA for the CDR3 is TGTGCCAGCCAGGACAGATCTTACTCCTACGAGCAGTACTTC. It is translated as CASQDRSYSYEQYF. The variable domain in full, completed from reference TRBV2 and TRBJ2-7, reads EPEVTQTPSHQVTQMGQEVILRCVPISNHLYFYWYRQILGQKVEFLVSFYNNEISEKSEIFDDQFSVERPDGSNFTLKIRSTKLEDSAMYFCASQDRSYSYEQYFGPGTRLTVT.

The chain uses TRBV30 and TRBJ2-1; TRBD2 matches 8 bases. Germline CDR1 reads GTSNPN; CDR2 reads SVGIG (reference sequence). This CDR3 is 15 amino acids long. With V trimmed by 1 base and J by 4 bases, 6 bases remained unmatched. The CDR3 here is CAWSEKRGPYNEQFF. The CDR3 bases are TGTGCCTGGAGTGAGAAGCGGGGGCCGTACAATGAGCAGTTCTTC.

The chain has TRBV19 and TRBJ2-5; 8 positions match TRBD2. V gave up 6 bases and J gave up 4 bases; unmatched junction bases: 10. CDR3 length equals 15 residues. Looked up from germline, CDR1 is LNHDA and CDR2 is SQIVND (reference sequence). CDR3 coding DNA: TGTGCCAGTAGCGTGGGACTAGTCCTTCGAGAGACCCAGTACTTC. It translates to CASSVGLVLRETQYF.

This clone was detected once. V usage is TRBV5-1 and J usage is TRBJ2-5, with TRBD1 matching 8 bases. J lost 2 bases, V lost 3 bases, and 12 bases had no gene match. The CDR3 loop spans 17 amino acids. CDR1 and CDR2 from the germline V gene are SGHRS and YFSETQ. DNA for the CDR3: TGCGCCAGCAGCTATTTATTCCGGGACAGGAATCAAGAGACCCAGTACTTC. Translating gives CASSYLFRDRNQETQYF.

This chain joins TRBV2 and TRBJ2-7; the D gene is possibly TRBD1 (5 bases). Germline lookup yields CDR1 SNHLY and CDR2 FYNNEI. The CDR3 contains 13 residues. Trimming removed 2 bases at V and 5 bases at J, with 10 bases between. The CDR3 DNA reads TGTGCCAGCAGTGAACCGACAGTAGACGAGCAGTACTTC. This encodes CASSEPTVDEQYF.

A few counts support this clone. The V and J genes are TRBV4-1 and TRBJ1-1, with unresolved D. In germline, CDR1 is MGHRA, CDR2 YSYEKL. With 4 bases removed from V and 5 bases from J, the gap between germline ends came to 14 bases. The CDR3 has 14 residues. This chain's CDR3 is CASSPKEKRTEAFF. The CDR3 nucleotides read TGCGCCAGCAGCCCTAAGGAAAAGAGGACTGAAGCTTTCTTT.

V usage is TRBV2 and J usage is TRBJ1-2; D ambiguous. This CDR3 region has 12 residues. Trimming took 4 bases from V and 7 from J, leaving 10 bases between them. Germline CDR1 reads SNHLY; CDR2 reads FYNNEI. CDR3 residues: CASSGASPGYTF. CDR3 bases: TGTGCCAGCAGTGGGGCATCCCCTGGCTACACCTTC.

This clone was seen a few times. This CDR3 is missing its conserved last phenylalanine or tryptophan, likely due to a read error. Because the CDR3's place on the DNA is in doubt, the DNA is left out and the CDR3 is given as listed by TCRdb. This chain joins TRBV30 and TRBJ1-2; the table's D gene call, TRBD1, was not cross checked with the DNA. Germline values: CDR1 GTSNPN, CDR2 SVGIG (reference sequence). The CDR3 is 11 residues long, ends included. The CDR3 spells CAWSPGDRGPL.

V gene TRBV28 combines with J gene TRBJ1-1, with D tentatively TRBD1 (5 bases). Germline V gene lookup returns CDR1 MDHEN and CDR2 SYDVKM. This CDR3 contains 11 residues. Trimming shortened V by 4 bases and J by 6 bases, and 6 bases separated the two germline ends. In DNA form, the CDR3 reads TGTGCCAGCAGTTCAGGGCCTGAAGCTTTCTTT. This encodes CASSSGPEAFF.

This CDR3 reads CASSPGQGSLWGGYTF. The CDR3 bases are TGTGCCAGCAGCCCAGGACAGGGATCTCTATGGGGTGGCTACACCTTC. The chain combines TRBV5-5 with TRBJ1-2; 8 nucleotides align to TRBD1. V trimming: 4 bases; J trimming: 7 bases; junction bases outside the gene matches: 15. The CDR3 has 16 amino acids. The germline V gene has CDR1 SGHKS and CDR2 YYEKEE (reference sequence).

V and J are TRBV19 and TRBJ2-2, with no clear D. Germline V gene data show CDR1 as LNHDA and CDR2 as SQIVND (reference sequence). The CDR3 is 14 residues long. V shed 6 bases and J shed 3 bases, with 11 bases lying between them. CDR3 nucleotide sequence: TGTGCCAGTAGGAACCCTGCGGACACCGGGGAGCTGTTTTTT. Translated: CASRNPADTGELFF.

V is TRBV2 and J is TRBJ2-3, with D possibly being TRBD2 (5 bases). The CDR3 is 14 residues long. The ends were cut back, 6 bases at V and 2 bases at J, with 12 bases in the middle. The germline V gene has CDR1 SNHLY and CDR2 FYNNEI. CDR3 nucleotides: TGTGCCAGCAGGAAAGGACGGGACACAGATACGCAGTATTTT. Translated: CASRKGRDTDTQYF. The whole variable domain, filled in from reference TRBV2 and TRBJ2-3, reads EPEVTQTPSHQVTQMGQEVILRCVPISNHLYFYWYRQILGQKVEFLVSFYNNEISEKSEIFDDQFSVERPDGSNFTLKIRSTKLEDSAMYFCASRKGRDTDTQYFGPGTRLTVL.

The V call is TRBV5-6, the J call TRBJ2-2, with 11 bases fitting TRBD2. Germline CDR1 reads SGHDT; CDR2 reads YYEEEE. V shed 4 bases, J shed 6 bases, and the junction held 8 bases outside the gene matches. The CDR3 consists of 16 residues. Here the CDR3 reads CASSVIAGGRAGELFF. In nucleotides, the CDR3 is TGTGCCAGCAGCGTGATAGCGGGGGGGCGCGCCGGGGAGCTGTTTTTT.

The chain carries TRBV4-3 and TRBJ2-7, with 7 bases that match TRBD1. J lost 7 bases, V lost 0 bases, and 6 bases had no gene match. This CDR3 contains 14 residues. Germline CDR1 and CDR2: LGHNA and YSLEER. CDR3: CASSQEEGAGEQYF. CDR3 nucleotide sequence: TGCGCCAGCAGCCAAGAAGAGGGGGCGGGTGAGCAGTACTTC.

The CDR3 nucleotides are TGCAGCACCCCAGGTCCGGTCGCTAATGGCTACACCTTC. Translated, it gives CSTPGPVANGYTF. The chain carries TRBV29-1 and TRBJ1-2; D unresolved. The germline CDR1 and CDR2 sequences are SQVTM and ANQGSEA. This CDR3 is 13 amino acids long. Trimming left V 8 bases short and J 6 bases short, with 19 bases between.

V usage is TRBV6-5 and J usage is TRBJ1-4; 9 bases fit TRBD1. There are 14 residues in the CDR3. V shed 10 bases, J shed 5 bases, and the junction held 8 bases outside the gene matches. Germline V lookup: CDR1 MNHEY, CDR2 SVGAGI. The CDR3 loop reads CAIETTGGNEKLFF. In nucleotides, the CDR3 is TGTGCCATCGAGACGACAGGGGGGAATGAAAAACTGTTTTTT.

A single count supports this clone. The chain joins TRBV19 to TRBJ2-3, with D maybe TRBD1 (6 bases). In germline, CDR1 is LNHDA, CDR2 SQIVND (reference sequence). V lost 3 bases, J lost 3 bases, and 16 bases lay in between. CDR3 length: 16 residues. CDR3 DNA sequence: TGTGCCAGTAGTATGGGGGCATTCGGGAAGACAGATACGCAGTATTTT. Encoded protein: CASSMGAFGKTDTQYF.

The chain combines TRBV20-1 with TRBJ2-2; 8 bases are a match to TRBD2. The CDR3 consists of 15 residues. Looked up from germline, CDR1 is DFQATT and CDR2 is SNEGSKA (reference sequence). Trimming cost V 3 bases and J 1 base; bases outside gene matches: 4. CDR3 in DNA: TGCAGTGCTAGTTGGCTAGCGGGGAACACCGGGGAGCTGTTTTTT. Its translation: CSASWLAGNTGELFF.

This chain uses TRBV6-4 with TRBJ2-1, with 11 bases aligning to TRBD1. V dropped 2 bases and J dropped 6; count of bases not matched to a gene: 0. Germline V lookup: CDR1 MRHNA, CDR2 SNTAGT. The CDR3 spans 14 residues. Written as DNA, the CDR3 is TGTGCCAGCAGTGACGGGACAGGGGGCAATGAGCAGTTCTTC. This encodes CASSDGTGGNEQFF.

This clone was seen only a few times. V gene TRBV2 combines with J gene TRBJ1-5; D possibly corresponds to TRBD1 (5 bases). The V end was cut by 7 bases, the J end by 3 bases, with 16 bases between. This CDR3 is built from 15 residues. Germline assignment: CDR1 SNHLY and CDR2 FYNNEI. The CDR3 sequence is CASNSGSILNQPQHF. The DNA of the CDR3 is TGTGCCAGCAACTCAGGGTCAATACTCAATCAGCCCCAGCATTTT. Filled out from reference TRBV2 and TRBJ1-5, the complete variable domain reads EPEVTQTPSHQVTQMGQEVILRCVPISNHLYFYWYRQILGQKVEFLVSFYNNEISEKSEIFDDQFSVERPDGSNFTLKIRSTKLEDSAMYFCASNSGSILNQPQHFGDGTRLSIL.

CDR3 DNA: TGTGCCAGCAGTGAGGACAGGGCTGGGGCACCCCTCCACTTT. It encodes CASSEDRAGAPLHF. The rearrangement joins TRBV27 to TRBJ1-6, with TRBD1 identical over 8 bases. The CDR3 contains 14 residues. The V segment lost 5 bases and the J segment 11 bases; nucleotides outside the gene matches: 8. In germline, CDR1 is MNHEY, CDR2 SMNVEV (reference sequence).

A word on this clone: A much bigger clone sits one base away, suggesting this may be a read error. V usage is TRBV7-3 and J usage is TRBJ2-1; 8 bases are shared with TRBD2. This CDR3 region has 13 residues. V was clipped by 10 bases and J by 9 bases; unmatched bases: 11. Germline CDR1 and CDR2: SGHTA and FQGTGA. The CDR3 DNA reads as TGTGCCACCGGTTGGGAGAGCGGGAGTGAGCAGTTCTTC. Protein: CATGWESGSEQFF.

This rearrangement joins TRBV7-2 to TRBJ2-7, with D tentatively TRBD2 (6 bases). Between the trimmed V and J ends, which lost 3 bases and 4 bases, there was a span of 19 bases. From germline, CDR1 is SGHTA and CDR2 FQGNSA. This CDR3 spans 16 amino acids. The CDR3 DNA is TGTGCCAGCAGCTTTAGCTATGGGCGGGGTGGGTACGAGCAGTACTTC. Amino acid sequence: CASSFSYGRGGYEQYF.